This T cell receptor (beta chain) was found in a study of T-cell memory formation after mild COVID-19. Study in general: Most TCR clusters belonged to a single donor. General observations from the study: The SARS-CoV-2 specificity of second-wave clones reaching peak at day 37 remained unverified. A subset of responding clones appeared in pre-infection memory, suggesting cross-reactive memory joined.

The germline V and J ends were trimmed by 5 bases and 0 bases, with 8 bases remaining between them. The CDR3 spans 12 residues. CDR1 is SQVTM and CDR2 is ANQGSEA in the germline V gene. Worth noting for this clonotype: The antigen is undetermined.

The authors produced TCR alpha and TCR beta cDNA libraries with sample barcodes and UMIs by 5'RACE using constant-segment primers. TCRdb processed the 5' RACE reads anew with MiXCR; each CDR3 protein has one entry. The sample includes about 340,000 distinct CDR3 sequences, under 25% seen only once; the top ten take roughly an eighth. The source is an adult woman who had mild COVID-19 (a few samples of this study predate the infection). Cell type and time point are not known. The chain recombines TRBV29-1 with TRBJ2-7; D is unclear. The sample consisted of PBMCs or a T cell subset sorted from them (not recorded which). Here the CDR3 DNA reads TGCAGCGTTCAGACAAGCTCCTACGAGCAGTACTTC. Encoded protein: CSVQTSSYEQYF.